This TCR beta chain was observed in a study of cytomegalovirus exposure and HLA in healthy donors. This clone has a single count. Its antigen remains unknown. The study drew the donors from its approximately 110-subject validation cohort, separate from the 666-subject first cohort. The repertoire was sequenced with immunoSEQ multiplex PCR; TCRdb's copy has only in-frame clones and lacks some. This sample has under 350,000 clones, with 65% to 90% found just once. Germline lookup yields CDR1 SGHVS and CDR2 FQNEAQ. CDR3 length: 14 residues. V lost 4 bases and J lost 0, with 9 bases in between. Study-wide findings and caveats: Diagnosis of cytomegalovirus status made by the classifier reportedly showed high specificity and sensitivity. Most observed TCR sequences were rare, whereas some public TCRs were detected in many donors. Overall, around 160 TCR beta chains were annotated as cytomegalovirus-associated.

The receptor was isolated from a woman aged 18-35 years in good health and CMV-seronegative. The rearrangement joins TRBV7-8 to TRBJ1-1; D is unresolved. The sequenced material came from PBMCs. The CDR3 region has the DNA TGTGCCAGCAGCTCCTGGGCCTTGAACACTGAAGCTTTCTTT. This translates into CASSSWALNTEAFF.